The source of this T cell receptor (beta chain) is a study of CD8+ T cells in alopecia areata. V gave up 1 base and J gave up 4 bases, with 11 bases separating them. The CDR3 is 15 residues long. In germline, CDR1 is SGHVS, CDR2 FNYEAQ. Described treatment: oral pan-JAK inhibitor, 5-10 mg twice daily. Reverse transcribed after extraction, RNA yielded cDNA as the sequencing template. The method was immunoSEQ multiplex PCR; TCRdb's version includes in-frame clones alone and lacks a portion of them. The table lists 150,000 to 200,000 clones, about three fifths of them singletons, with roughly 17% in the top ten.

Sequencing used CD4+ T cells sorted from blood, obtained between weeks 55 and 65, from a patient treated with tofacitinib. The genes are TRBV7-6 and TRBJ1-5; weak D call: TRBD1 (5 bases). This TCR came from a human donor with alopecia areata. CDR3 in amino acids: CASSLDEGFNQPQHF. CDR3 in DNA: TGTGCCAGCAGCTTAGACGAGGGGTTTAATCAGCCCCAGCATTTT.